One sample yielded the 4 T cell receptor beta chains listed below, sequenced in a study of preoperative IRX-2 immunotherapy in early breast cancer. Treatment noted: preoperative locoregional IRX-2 cytokine immunotherapy. Some clones are missing from TCRdb's copy, which holds only in-frame ones; the method was immunoSEQ multiplex PCR. Of about 25,000 clones detected, 85% to 95% appear once; the ten largest clones hold 16%. The sequencing here drew on tumor tissue, taken after IRX-2 immunotherapy. The receptors shown here come from a human donor with breast cancer.

The chain is built from TRBV7-3 and TRBJ1-2, with a possible D match to TRBD1 (6 bases). Trimming stripped 0 bases from V and 8 bases from J, with 19 bases between. The germline CDR1 and CDR2 sequences are SGHTA and FQGTGA. There are 16 residues in the CDR3. The CDR3 DNA sequence: TGTGCCAGCAGCTTAACCGGGGGCCAGGGGCGCGGAGGCTACACCTTC. Its translation: CASSLTGGQGRGGYTF.

The chain has TRBV29-1 and TRBJ2-3; TRBD2 is a possible D gene (7 bases). Per germline, CDR1 SQVTM and CDR2 ANQGSEA. This CDR3 spans 15 amino acids. The V and J ends lost 7 bases and 2 bases respectively, with 19 bases between them. The CDR3 DNA is TGCAGCGGGGGAGTGGGGGGGCTATACACAGATACGCAGTATTTT. This sequence encodes CSGGVGGLYTDTQYF.

V and J are TRBV27 and TRBJ2-7, with TRBD2 matching over 13 bases. Germline assignment: CDR1 MNHEY and CDR2 SMNVEV (reference sequence). V lost 6 bases to trimming and J lost 7 bases; unmatched junction nucleotides: 12. The CDR3 is made up of 16 amino acids. In nucleotides, the CDR3 is TGTGCCAGCAGAAACACCGGGACTAGCGGGACTGGTGAGCAGTACTTC. Its protein is CASRNTGTSGTGEQYF.

The table lists this clone with a few counts. The chain has TRBV4-3 and TRBJ1-2; D gene uncertain. In germline, CDR1 is LGHNA, CDR2 YSLEER. V shed 3 bases and J shed 3 bases, with 14 bases lying between them. The CDR3 is 15 residues long. The CDR3 bases are TGCGCCAGCAGCCACGTTTCGTGGGGAGACTATGGCTACACCTTC. It is translated as CASSHVSWGDYGYTF.